Below, 31 T cell receptor beta chains from the same sample are listed, as sequenced in a study of early T cells in non-severe SARS-CoV-2 infection. TCRdb itself ran the 5' RACE reads through MiXCR, one entry per CDR3 protein. The sample records tens of thousands of distinct CDR3 sequences, over 7% being singletons. The material sequenced was whole blood. The receptors come from an adult who was a healthcare worker with PCR-confirmed SARS-CoV-2 infection or an uninfected control (not recorded which).

This clonotype was found many times. The chain has TRBV12-3 or TRBV12-4 and TRBJ2-3; the D call may be TRBD1 or TRBD2 (5 bases each). CDR3 size: 13 residues. The germline V and J ends were trimmed by 5 bases and 9 bases, with 15 bases remaining between them. The CDR3 loop reads CASSLLIGDTQYF. The CDR3 DNA reads as TGTGCCAGCAGTCTCCTCATAGGGGACACGCAGTATTTT.

This clonotype has just a few counts. The CDR3 reads CASSPRTASISNEQFF. CDR3 nucleotides: TGCGCCAGCAGCCCACGGACGGCCTCTATAAGCAATGAGCAGTTCTTC. V gene TRBV5-1 combines with J gene TRBJ2-1; no clear D. Trimming stripped 4 bases from V and 6 bases from J, with 20 bases between. The germline V gene has CDR1 SGHRS and CDR2 YFSETQ. The CDR3 runs 16 residues. The full variable domain, completed using reference TRBV5-1 and TRBJ2-1, is KAGVTQTPRYLIKTRGQQVTLSCSPISGHRSVSWYQQTPGQGLQFLFEYFSETQRNKGNFPGRFSGRQFSNSRSEMNVSTLELGDSALYLCASSPRTASISNEQFFGPGTRLTVL.

This clonotype came up many times. The chain is built from TRBV11-1 and TRBJ2-2; D not resolved. This CDR3 spans 13 amino acids. The germline V gene has CDR1 SGHAT and CDR2 FQDESV (reference sequence). Trimming shortened V by 3 bases and J by 7 bases, and 9 bases separated the two germline ends. DNA of the CDR3: TGTGCCAGCAGCTTTCTCGAAGGCGGGGAGCTGTTTTTT. This gives the protein CASSFLEGGELFF.

This chain uses TRBV7-2 with TRBJ2-7; tentative D call: TRBD1 (5 bases). Germline values: CDR1 SGHTA, CDR2 FQGNSA. Trimming removed 3 bases at V and 2 bases at J, with 11 bases between. This CDR3 has 14 amino acids. CDR3 sequence reads: CASSFGQGPYEQYF. In nucleotides, the CDR3 is TGTGCCAGCAGCTTCGGGCAGGGCCCCTACGAGCAGTACTTC.

This clonotype came up a few times. The chain is built from TRBV30 and TRBJ1-2; D not certain. Germline assignment: CDR1 GTSNPN and CDR2 SVGIG (reference sequence). Trimming removed 0 bases from V and 11 bases from J, with 10 bases in between. This CDR3 is built from 11 residues. CDR3 nucleotides: TGTGCCTGGAGTGTCCCCGGAGGATACACCTTC. This translates into CAWSVPGGYTF.

The chain has TRBV6-1 and TRBJ1-2, with 7 nucleotides matching TRBD1. Germline V gene sequence: CDR1 MNHNS, CDR2 SASEGT. This CDR3 contains 13 residues. The V gene end was trimmed by 10 bases and the J gene end by 3 bases; junction bases not matched to a gene: 8. In nucleotides, the CDR3 is TGTGCCATCTCTGAAGGGGGCCACTATGGCTACACCTTC. Translation: CAISEGGHYGYTF.

The rearrangement uses TRBV6-1 and TRBJ2-1, with D unresolved. CDR1 MNHNS and CDR2 SASEGT come from the germline V gene. The CDR3 sequence is 13 residues long. Trimming left V 1 base short and J 7 bases short, with 8 bases between. CDR3 sequence (DNA): TGTGCCAGCAGTGAAGTTCCAGGTAATGAGCAGTTCTTC. It translates to CASSEVPGNEQFF.

CDR3 nucleotide sequence: TGCAGTGCTAGATTAGGGGGCGCGCCTGAAGCTTTCTTT. It yields the protein CSARLGGAPEAFF. The rearrangement uses TRBV20-1 and TRBJ1-1, with TRBD1 identical over 7 bases. With V trimmed by 2 bases and J by 6 bases, 6 bases remained unmatched. Germline CDR1 and CDR2: DFQATT and SNEGSKA (reference sequence). The CDR3 spans 13 residues.

This clonotype occurred many times. This chain uses TRBV29-1 with TRBJ1-1, with 7 bases identical to TRBD1. J gave up 0 bases and V 7 bases, and 2 bases lay outside the gene matches. Germline values: CDR1 SQVTM, CDR2 ANQGSEA. This CDR3 is 12 amino acids long. CDR3 amino acids: CSGGQVNTEAFF. CDR3 DNA: TGCAGCGGTGGACAGGTGAACACTGAAGCTTTCTTT.

This clonotype has at least ten counts. V usage is TRBV29-1 and J usage is TRBJ2-3; no reliable D call. Germline V lookup: CDR1 SQVTM, CDR2 ANQGSEA. Trimming took off 0 bases at V and 2 bases at J, with 12 bases between the two ends. CDR3 length: 15 amino acids. The CDR3 loop is CSVEELLRNTDTQYF. Written as DNA, the CDR3 is TGCAGCGTTGAAGAATTGTTAAGGAACACAGATACGCAGTATTTT.

The V call is TRBV3-1, the J call TRBJ1-1; unclear D gene. The germline gives CDR1 LGHDT, CDR2 YNNKEL (reference sequence). V shed 4 bases and J shed 1 base, with 13 bases lying between them. The length of the CDR3 is 15 residues. The CDR3 bases are TGTGCCAGCAGCCTAAGAGGCAGTCCGAACACTGAAGCTTTCTTT. This encodes CASSLRGSPNTEAFF.

This clonotype was counted only a few times. This sequence joins TRBV3-1 and TRBJ2-5; no clear D gene. This CDR3 region has 14 residues. CDR1 is LGHDT, CDR2 YNNKEL, per germline (reference sequence). Trimming left V 1 base short and J 3 bases short, with 9 bases between. In nucleotides, the CDR3 is TGTGCCAGCAGCCAAGGATCGGCAAAAGAGACCCAGTACTTC. Its protein product is CASSQGSAKETQYF.

This clonotype came up many times. This chain joins TRBV4-1 and TRBJ2-3; possible D gene TRBD2, 5 bases. In germline, CDR1 is MGHRA, CDR2 YSYEKL. With 4 bases removed from V and 6 bases from J, the gap between germline ends came to 17 bases. The CDR3 length is 15 residues. The CDR3: CASSPPSWERDTQYF. In nucleotides, the CDR3 is TGCGCCAGCAGCCCCCCCTCATGGGAGAGGGATACGCAGTATTTT.

This chain joins TRBV20-1 and TRBJ1-2; tentative D call: TRBD1 (6 bases). CDR1 DFQATT and CDR2 SNEGSKA come from the germline V gene (reference sequence). Trimming pared 2 bases from V and 5 bases from J, leaving 15 bases between. The CDR3 is 14 amino acids. This CDR3 is CSARFGGLRYGYTF. Here the CDR3 DNA reads TGCAGTGCTAGATTTGGGGGGCTTAGATATGGCTACACCTTC.

As regards this clonotype: A much larger clone differs by one base, so this may be a read error. The gene calls are TRBV2 and TRBJ2-3, with 7 positions matching TRBD1. In germline, CDR1 is SNHLY, CDR2 FYNNEI. The CDR3 is 16 residues long. CDR3 nucleotides: TGTGTCAGCAGTGGGGAGAGGGGGCCTGGAACAGATACGCAGTATTTT. This translates into CVSSGERGPGTDTQYF.

This clonotype has a count of ten or more. V and J are TRBV4-1 and TRBJ2-3, with 10 bases matching TRBD2. The trim removed 1 base at V and 0 bases at J, leaving 13 bases unmatched. This CDR3 is 20 amino acids long. Germline loops: CDR1 MGHRA, CDR2 YSYEKL. The CDR3 DNA is TGCGCCAGCAGCCAAGGAACTAGCGGGGAGTTATTTCATAGCACAGATACGCAGTATTTT. It encodes CASSQGTSGELFHSTDTQYF.

This clonotype was seen a few times. The genes are TRBV11-2 and TRBJ2-2; D unresolved. The V end lost 0 bases, the J end lost 1 base, and 6 bases lay between the germline ends. The CDR3 sequence is 15 residues long. The germline CDR1 and CDR2 sequences are SGHAT and FQNNGV. The CDR3 sequence is CASSLEPGNTGELFF. CDR3 sequence (DNA): TGTGCCAGCAGCTTAGAGCCAGGGAACACCGGGGAGCTGTTTTTT.

This clonotype was detected many times. This sequence joins TRBV19 and TRBJ2-2, with D unresolved. The germline V and J ends were trimmed by 3 bases and 3 bases, with 11 bases remaining between them. Germline CDR1 LNHDA, CDR2 SQIVND (reference sequence). This CDR3 has 15 amino acids. The CDR3 sequence is CASSMATSYTGELFF. Written as DNA, the CDR3 is TGTGCCAGTAGTATGGCCACCAGTTACACCGGGGAGCTGTTTTTT.

This clonotype occurred many times. The J gene is TRBJ1-2, the V gene TRBV3-1; unclear D gene. CDR1 is LGHDT and CDR2 is YNNKEL in the germline V gene (reference sequence). Trimming stripped 2 bases from V and 6 bases from J, with 16 bases between. This CDR3 spans 15 amino acids. The CDR3 sequence is CASSQSSGVADGYTF. CDR3 coding DNA: TGTGCCAGCAGCCAATCGTCCGGGGTGGCCGATGGCTACACCTTC.

This clonotype came up many times. This chain connects TRBV6-1 to TRBJ2-1; D possibly uses TRBD1 or TRBD2 (5 bases each). The CDR3 runs to 12 residues. V was cut by 3 bases and J by 13 bases, with 13 bases left in between. Germline CDR1 and CDR2: MNHNS and SASEGT. CDR3 DNA sequence: TGTGCCAGCAGTGAGTTTCCGGGGCCTCAGTTCTTC. Encoded protein: CASSEFPGPQFF.

This clonotype appeared many times. The CDR3 reads CASSMGQGMTYEQYF. CDR3 DNA sequence: TGCGCCAGCAGCATGGGACAGGGAATGACCTACGAGCAGTACTTC. The V and J genes are TRBV5-1 and TRBJ2-7; 9 nucleotides match TRBD1. With 4 bases clipped from V and 2 bases from J, the junction kept 7 bases outside the gene matches. CDR1 and CDR2 from the germline V gene are SGHRS and YFSETQ. The CDR3 length is 15 residues.

This clonotype has more than one count but fewer than ten. The chain employs TRBV3-1 and TRBJ2-1, with no clear D. The CDR3 contains 13 residues. Germline loops: CDR1 LGHDT, CDR2 YNNKEL (reference sequence). V was trimmed by 2 bases and J by 2 bases, leaving 4 bases between them. The CDR3 nucleotides read TGTGCCAGCAGCCAAACAGCCTACAATGAGCAGTTCTTC. Encoded protein: CASSQTAYNEQFF.

This clonotype was counted many times. CDR3 nucleotides: TGTGCCAGCAGCTACCAAATGACAGGTTTCTACGAGCAGTACTTC. As protein: CASSYQMTGFYEQYF. This chain joins TRBV7-8 and TRBJ2-7, with D tentatively TRBD1 (6 bases). Germline CDR1 and CDR2: SGHVS and FQNEAQ. The V and J ends lost 4 bases and 3 bases respectively, with 16 bases between them. The length of the CDR3 is 15 residues.

This clonotype has at least ten counts. This rearrangement joins TRBV3-1 to TRBJ1-2; TRBD1 is a possible D gene (6 bases). This CDR3 spans 15 amino acids. Germline assignment: CDR1 LGHDT and CDR2 YNNKEL (reference sequence). The V end lost 6 bases, the J end lost 6 bases, and 20 bases lay between the germline ends. The CDR3 loop is CASSPDPAGGNGYTF. CDR3 in DNA: TGTGCCAGCAGTCCCGACCCCGCGGGGGGCAATGGCTACACCTTC.

This chain joins TRBV5-5 and TRBJ1-1, with 10 bases that match TRBD1. Germline CDR1 reads SGHKS; CDR2 reads YYEKEE (reference sequence). Trimming at V came to 5 bases and at J to 4 bases, leaving 11 bases not matched to a gene. The CDR3 is 16 amino acids. CDR3 coding DNA: TGTGCCAGCAGGGGCCCGACAGGGGGCATGGGCACTGAAGCTTTCTTT. Protein product: CASRGPTGGMGTEAFF.

V gene TRBV20-1 combines with J gene TRBJ2-7, with 15 bases that match TRBD2. The CDR3 consists of 15 residues. The V segment lost 5 bases and the J segment 2 bases; nucleotides outside the gene matches: 4. CDR1 DFQATT and CDR2 SNEGSKA come from the germline V gene (reference sequence). The CDR3 region has the DNA TGCAGTGCTCCAAGGACTAGCGGGGGGGCCTACGAGCAGTACTTC. This sequence encodes CSAPRTSGGAYEQYF.

At least ten counts were recorded for this clonotype. V and J are TRBV30 and TRBJ2-7, with a weak D call TRBD1 (5 bases). Deletions cut 0 bases from V and 6 bases from J, with 12 bases between. The CDR3 is made up of 13 amino acids. The germline gives CDR1 GTSNPN, CDR2 SVGIG (reference sequence). As DNA, the CDR3 is TGTGCCTGGAGTGTGGGTCCAGGGATCGAGCAGTACTTC. It codes for CAWSVGPGIEQYF.

This clonotype was detected a few times. This chain connects TRBV12-3 or TRBV12-4 to TRBJ1-2; D is unclear. Trimming stripped 6 bases from V and 8 bases from J, with 19 bases between. This CDR3 is 14 amino acids long. This CDR3 reads CASSADIFPGGYTF. CDR3 nucleotide sequence: TGTGCCAGCAGCGCTGACATCTTCCCCGGCGGCTACACCTTC.

The DNA of the CDR3 is TGTGCCAGCAGCACCCATGGGACAGTTAATTCACCCCTCCACTTT. Protein product: CASSTHGTVNSPLHF. The rearrangement links TRBV11-2 to TRBJ1-6; TRBD1 agrees at 7 bases. The ends lost 5 bases at V and 6 bases at J; junction bases unmatched: 7. Germline V gene sequence: CDR1 SGHAT, CDR2 FQNNGV. The CDR3 is made up of 15 amino acids.

This clonotype was picked up a small number of times. The chain is built from TRBV12-3 or TRBV12-4 and TRBJ1-1; a possible D gene is TRBD1 (6 bases). The CDR3 spans 14 residues. The V gene lost 6 bases and the J gene lost 1 base, with 12 bases spanning the gap. This CDR3 reads CASRKQGRNTEAFF. In nucleotides, the CDR3 is TGTGCCAGCAGGAAACAGGGTCGGAACACTGAAGCTTTCTTT.

The sample holds a few counts of this clonotype. J is TRBJ2-3 and V is TRBV7-6, with D tentatively TRBD2 (6 bases). Per the germline V gene, CDR1 is SGHVS and CDR2 is FNYEAQ. The CDR3 consists of 16 residues. V gave up 0 bases and J gave up 2 bases, with 12 bases separating them. The chain's CDR3 is CASSLAAGPSTDTQYF. In DNA, the CDR3 is TGTGCCAGCAGCTTAGCGGCGGGGCCCTCCACAGATACGCAGTATTTT.